The next 18 T cell receptor beta chains were all read from a single sample in a study of blood T cell repertoires in COVID-19. Some clones are missing from TCRdb's copy, which holds only in-frame ones; the method was immunoSEQ multiplex PCR. The table includes some 130,000 clones, around three quarters detected once. Input material: peripheral blood. Receptors were obtained from a human donor in a cohort sampled during active COVID-19.

V and J are TRBV10-3 and TRBJ2-7; a weak D match, TRBD1 (6 bases). The V gene lost 2 bases and the J gene lost 9 bases, with 11 bases spanning the gap. Per germline, CDR1 ENHRY and CDR2 SYGVKD. This CDR3 has 12 amino acids. This chain's CDR3 is CAISERTALQYF. As DNA, the CDR3 is TGTGCCATCAGTGAGAGGACAGCCCTGCAGTACTTC.

The V gene is TRBV30, the J gene TRBJ1-6, with 7 bases aligning to TRBD1. V shed 2 bases, J shed 3 bases, and the junction held 4 bases outside the gene matches. In germline, CDR1 is GTSNPN, CDR2 SVGIG (reference sequence). The CDR3 length is 15 residues. As DNA, the CDR3 is TGTGCCTGGAGTTTAACAGGGGACTATAATTCACCCCTCCACTTT. Its translation: CAWSLTGDYNSPLHF.

The chain has TRBV7-9 and TRBJ1-4; D is unclear. Germline V lookup: CDR1 SEHNR, CDR2 FQNEAQ (reference sequence). The CDR3 has 12 amino acids. Trimming cost V 0 bases and J 8 bases, with 4 bases left between them. The CDR3 DNA reads TGTGCCAGCAGCTTAGCGAGGGAAAAACTGTTTTTT. It codes for CASSLAREKLFF.

The V gene is TRBV3-1 (or the pseudogene TRBV3-2), the J gene TRBJ2-1; D call uncertain. Germline V gives CDR1 LGHDT, CDR2 YNNKEL (reference sequence). The CDR3 is 11 amino acids. V lost 6 bases and J lost 9, with 9 bases in between. The chain's CDR3 is CASSSLSEQFF. The CDR3 bases are TGTGCCAGCAGTTCGCTAAGTGAGCAGTTCTTC.

This clone came up a few times. The chain has TRBV3-1 (or the pseudogene TRBV3-2) and TRBJ2-3; possibly TRBD2 for D (5 bases). Germline lookup yields CDR1 LGHDT and CDR2 YNNKEL (reference sequence). Trimming took off 3 bases at V and 3 bases at J, with 7 bases between the two ends. CDR3 length: 13 residues. The CDR3 DNA reads TGTGCCAGCAGCCAGCGGGCGACAGATACGCAGTATTTT. This encodes CASSQRATDTQYF.

In nucleotides, the CDR3 is TGCAGTGCTAGTAGACCTAGCGGGGGAGAGACCCAGTACTTC. This translates into CSASRPSGGETQYF. The chain couples TRBV20-1 to TRBJ2-5; 10 bases map to TRBD2. Germline assignment: CDR1 DFQATT and CDR2 SNEGSKA (reference sequence). After removal of 3 bases from V and 4 bases from J, the junction contained 5 bases not matched to a gene. The CDR3 spans 14 residues.

The chain has TRBV28 and TRBJ2-6; TRBD1 agrees at 8 bases. CDR1 and CDR2 from the germline V gene are MDHEN and SYDVKM. The CDR3 is made up of 16 amino acids. The junction had 4 bases not matched to a gene; V was cut back by 6 bases and J by 0 bases. The CDR3 sequence is CASRGQVTSGANVLTF. The CDR3 nucleotides are TGTGCCAGCAGGGGACAGGTCACCTCTGGGGCCAACGTCCTGACTTTC.

The rearrangement links TRBV11-2 to TRBJ2-3; TRBD1 aligns across 7 bases. The CDR3 consists of 17 residues. V was pared by 5 bases and J by 6 bases, with 17 bases of the junction left unmatched. Germline loops: CDR1 SGHAT, CDR2 FQNNGV. CDR3 protein: CASSPTLVRGIKDTQYF. DNA of the CDR3: TGTGCCAGCAGCCCCACTTTAGTCAGGGGGATTAAGGATACGCAGTATTTT.

This clone was detected only a few times. The CDR3: CATSAGQAGQPQHF. The CDR3 coding sequence is TGTGCCACCTCCGCGGGACAGGCAGGGCAGCCCCAGCATTTT. This chain connects TRBV10-3 to TRBJ1-5, with 8 bases identical to TRBD1. The germline gives CDR1 ENHRY, CDR2 SYGVKD. V lost 10 bases to trimming and J lost 7 bases; unmatched junction nucleotides: 12. CDR3 length equals 14 residues.

The rearrangement joins TRBV3-1 (or the pseudogene TRBV3-2) to TRBJ2-3; 13 bases agree with TRBD2. The CDR3 sequence is 17 residues long. CDR1 LGHDT and CDR2 YNNKEL come from the germline V gene (reference sequence). J was trimmed by 1 base and V by 1 base; bases with no gene match: 2. The CDR3 here is CASSQGLAGGRTDTQYF. CDR3 in DNA: TGTGCCAGCAGCCAAGGACTAGCGGGGGGCCGCACAGATACGCAGTATTTT.

This chain connects TRBV6-5 to TRBJ2-1; weak D call: TRBD1 (5 bases). This CDR3 is built from 11 residues. Per the germline V gene, CDR1 is MNHEY and CDR2 is SVGAGI. As DNA, the CDR3 is TGTGCTGTACAGGACTACAATGAGCAGTTCTTC. Amino acids: CAVQDYNEQFF.

The rearrangement links TRBV2 to TRBJ1-3; a weak D match, TRBD1 (5 bases). Deletions cut 1 base from V and 8 bases from J, with 9 bases between. The CDR3 extends over 13 amino acids. Germline CDR1 SNHLY, CDR2 FYNNEI. CDR3 protein: CASSEEGVDTIYF. In DNA form, the CDR3 reads TGTGCCAGCAGTGAAGAAGGGGTAGACACCATATATTTT.

The V gene is TRBV7-9, the J gene TRBJ1-2, with TRBD1 matching over 8 bases. The V and J ends lost 8 bases and 3 bases, in that order; junction bases with no gene match: 5. Germline loops: CDR1 SEHNR, CDR2 FQNEAQ (reference sequence). This CDR3 is 13 amino acids long. The CDR3 loop reads CASGDRGDYGYTF. DNA for the CDR3: TGTGCCAGCGGCGACAGGGGAGACTATGGCTACACCTTC.

This clone occurred a few times. The CDR3 reads CASSPHGGTNYGYTF. The CDR3 DNA is TGTGCCAGCAGCCCCCATGGAGGGACCAACTATGGCTACACCTTC. This chain links TRBV9 with TRBJ1-2; possibly TRBD1 for D (5 bases). The CDR3 is made up of 15 amino acids. The germline CDR1 and CDR2 sequences are SGDLS and YYNGEE. The V end was cut by 4 bases, the J end by 2 bases, with 15 bases between.

This clone was found once. Its ends do not fully match the called genes, so a read error is possible. V is TRBV2 and J is TRBJ2-1; 11 bases agree with TRBD2. The CDR3 consists of 21 residues. In germline, CDR1 is SNHLY, CDR2 FYNNEI. CDR3: CASREVSSLLAGETSTNEQFF. The CDR3 nucleotides read TGTGCCAGCAGAGAAGTCTCCTCATTACTAGCGGGGGAAACCTCCACCAATGAGCAGTTCTTC.

The chain couples TRBV11-2 to TRBJ2-2; 10 nucleotides align to TRBD1. Germline V gives CDR1 SGHAT, CDR2 FQNNGV. The CDR3 length is 15 residues. V was clipped by 8 bases and J by 3 bases; unmatched bases: 6. CDR3 sequence reads: CASRRTGGDTGELFF. The DNA of the CDR3 is TGTGCCAGCCGGCGGACAGGGGGTGACACCGGGGAGCTGTTTTTT. The whole variable domain, remainder taken from reference TRBV11-2 and TRBJ2-2, is EAGVAQSPRYKIIEKRQSVAFWCNPISGHATLYWYQQILGQGPKLLIQFQNNGVVDDSQLPKDRFSAERLKGVDSTLKIQPAKLEDSAVYLCASRRTGGDTGELFFGEGSRLTVL.

This clone showed up just a few times. The rearrangement uses TRBV28 and TRBJ2-7; D gene unclear. Germline-derived CDR1 and CDR2 are MDHEN and SYDVKM. The CDR3 sequence is 10 residues long. The ends were cut back, 6 bases at V and 2 bases at J, with 2 bases in the middle. CDR3 loop: CASSTYEQYF. The CDR3 bases are TGTGCCAGCAGCACCTACGAGCAGTACTTC.

The chain couples TRBV28 to TRBJ1-3, with D possibly being TRBD1 (6 bases). The germline V and J ends were trimmed by 3 bases and 0 bases, with 12 bases remaining between them. The CDR3 runs 16 residues. In germline, CDR1 is MDHEN, CDR2 SYDVKM. The CDR3: CASSFTGMGSGNTIYF. CDR3 nucleotides: TGTGCCAGCAGTTTTACAGGGATGGGCTCTGGAAACACCATATATTTT.